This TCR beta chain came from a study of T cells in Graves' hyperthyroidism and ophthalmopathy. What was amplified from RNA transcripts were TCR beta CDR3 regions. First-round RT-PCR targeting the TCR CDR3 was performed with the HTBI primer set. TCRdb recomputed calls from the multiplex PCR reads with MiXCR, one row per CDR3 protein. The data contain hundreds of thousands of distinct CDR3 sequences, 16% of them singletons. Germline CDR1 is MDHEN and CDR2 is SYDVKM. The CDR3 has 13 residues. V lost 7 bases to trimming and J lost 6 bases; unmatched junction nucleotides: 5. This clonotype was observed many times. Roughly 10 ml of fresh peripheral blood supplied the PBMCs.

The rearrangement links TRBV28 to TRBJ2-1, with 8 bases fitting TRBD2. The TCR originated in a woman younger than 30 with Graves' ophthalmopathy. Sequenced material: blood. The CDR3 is CASKAGAGNEQFF. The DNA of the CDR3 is TGTGCCAGCAAAGCGGGAGCGGGCAATGAGCAGTTCTTC.